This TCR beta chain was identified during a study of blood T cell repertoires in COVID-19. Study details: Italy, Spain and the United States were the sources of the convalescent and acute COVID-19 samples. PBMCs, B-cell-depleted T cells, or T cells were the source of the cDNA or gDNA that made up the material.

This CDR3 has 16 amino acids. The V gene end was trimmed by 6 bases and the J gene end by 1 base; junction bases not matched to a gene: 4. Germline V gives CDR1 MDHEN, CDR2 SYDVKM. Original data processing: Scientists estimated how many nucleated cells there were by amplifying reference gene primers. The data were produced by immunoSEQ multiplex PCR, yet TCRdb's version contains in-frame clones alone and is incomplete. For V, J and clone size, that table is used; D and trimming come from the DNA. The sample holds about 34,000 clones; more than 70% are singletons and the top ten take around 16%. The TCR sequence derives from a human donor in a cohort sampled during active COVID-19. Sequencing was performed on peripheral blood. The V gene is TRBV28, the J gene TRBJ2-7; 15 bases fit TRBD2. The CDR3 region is CASSRGLAGGSYEQYF. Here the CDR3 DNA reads TGTGCCAGCAGCCGAGGACTAGCGGGGGGGTCCTACGAGCAGTACTTC. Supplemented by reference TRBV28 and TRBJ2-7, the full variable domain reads DVKVTQSSRYLVKRTGEKVFLECVQDMDHENMFWYRQDPGLGLRLIYFSYDVKMKEKGDIPEGYSVSREKKERFSLILESASTNQTSMYLCASSRGLAGGSYEQYFGPGTRLTVT.